A single sample is the source of the 32 T cell receptor beta chains below, sequenced in a study of blood T cells in healthy people across ages. With a J-beta primer mix and a sample-barcoded 5' primer, a second PCR ran about 7 to 11 cycles. TCRdb called the 5' RACE reads again in MiXCR, with one record for every CDR3 protein. This sample has 1.5 million to 2 million distinct CDR3 sequences; roughly 43% occur once, and the top ten carry roughly 23%. The sample comprised blood. The receptors were gathered from a human donor in good health.

This clonotype was seen a handful of times. In DNA, the CDR3 is TGTGCCTGGGCTCCGGGACAGGCCAATGAGCAGTTCTTC. This gives the protein CAWAPGQANEQFF. The V call is TRBV30, the J call TRBJ2-1; TRBD1 matches at 8 bases. The CDR3 spans 13 residues. V gave up 5 bases and J gave up 6 bases; unmatched junction bases: 6. From germline, CDR1 is GTSNPN and CDR2 SVGIG (reference sequence).

Notes on this clonotype: The junction does not match germline at one end; this may be a read error. The J gene is TRBJ2-3, the V gene TRBV6-6; either TRBD1 or TRBD2 may supply D (5 bases each). In germline, CDR1 is MNHNY, CDR2 SVGAGI (reference sequence). This CDR3 is 12 amino acids long. In DNA, the CDR3 is TGTGCCTGCAGGGCGGGTGGGGATACGCAGTATTTT. The encoded protein is CACRAGGDTQYF.

The gene calls are TRBV4-1 and TRBJ2-4; D not certain. V shed 1 base and J shed 15 bases, with 16 bases lying between them. Germline CDR1 is MGHRA and CDR2 is YSYEKL. This CDR3 spans 13 amino acids. The CDR3 spells CASSQVGSTPSYF. The DNA for the CDR3 is TGCGCCAGCAGCCAAGTAGGTTCGACCCCCTCGTACTTC.

Here the CDR3 reads CASGLVLRGTDTQYF. The CDR3 region has the DNA TGTGCTAGTGGTTTGGTATTGCGGGGGACAGATACGCAGTATTTT. The rearrangement joins TRBV12-5 to TRBJ2-3; 7 bases are a match to TRBD2. Germline V lookup: CDR1 LGHNT, CDR2 FRNRAP. The CDR3 is made up of 15 amino acids. V lost 0 bases, J lost 3 bases, and 3 bases stayed unmatched.

A word on this clonotype: An end of the junction does not agree with germline; a read error may underlie this. This chain connects TRBV20-1 to TRBJ1-1; 9 bases line up with TRBD1. The CDR3 runs to 14 residues. The germline V gene encodes CDR1 DFQATT and CDR2 SNEGSKA (reference sequence). The CDR3 is CSAGETGGSTEAFF. In DNA, the CDR3 is TGCAGTGCTGGAGAGACAGGGGGAAGCACTGAAGCTTTCTTT.

This clonotype was recorded many times. This sequence joins TRBV6-5 and TRBJ2-4; 10 positions match TRBD1. Germline lookup yields CDR1 MNHEY and CDR2 SVGAGI. The CDR3 spans 12 residues. With V trimmed by 9 bases and J by 7 bases, 3 bases remained unmatched. The chain's CDR3 is CASRQGANIQYF. DNA of the CDR3: TGTGCCAGTCGACAGGGGGCTAACATTCAGTACTTC.

The chain is built from TRBV4-3 and TRBJ2-7, with D possibly TRBD1 on 6 matching bases. The germline gives CDR1 LGHNA, CDR2 YSLEER. Trimming removed 1 base at V and 2 bases at J, with 15 bases between. This CDR3 has 16 amino acids. CDR3 nucleotides: TGCGCCAGCAGCCAAGGATGGGGGCAGTGGACCTACGAGCAGTACTTC. It specifies CASSQGWGQWTYEQYF.

This clonotype was observed a handful of times. The V call is TRBV7-9, the J call TRBJ2-4; D gene uncertain. CDR1 and CDR2 (germline): SEHNR, FQNEAQ (reference sequence). The CDR3 runs to 14 residues. Between the trimmed V and J ends, which lost 8 bases and 5 bases, there was a span of 16 bases. The CDR3 DNA reads TGTGCCAGCGACCATAGAGTAAGCGAAAACATTCAGTACTTC. As protein: CASDHRVSENIQYF.

The chain couples TRBV30 to TRBJ1-2, with a tentative D call TRBD1 (5 bases). The germline V and J ends were trimmed by 5 bases and 7 bases, with 8 bases remaining between them. Per germline, CDR1 GTSNPN and CDR2 SVGIG (reference sequence). This CDR3 is built from 10 residues. CDR3 in amino acids: CAWGDVGYTF. The DNA for the CDR3 is TGTGCCTGGGGGGACGTTGGCTACACCTTC.

The chain is built from TRBV27 and TRBJ1-2; unclear D gene. The germline V gene has CDR1 MNHEY and CDR2 SMNVEV (reference sequence). V was cut by 7 bases and J by 6 bases, with 15 bases left in between. This CDR3 is built from 13 residues. The CDR3 DNA follows: TGTGCCAGCACAAACGACCGGATTGATGGCTACACCTTC. Translation: CASTNDRIDGYTF.

This CDR3 is CASSEAPGQGAFYGYTF. The CDR3 DNA sequence: TGTGCCAGCAGTGAAGCCCCAGGGCAGGGGGCATTCTATGGCTACACCTTC. The rearrangement links TRBV25-1 to TRBJ1-2; TRBD1 aligns across 8 bases. The trim removed 2 bases at V and 4 bases at J, leaving 12 bases unmatched. The CDR3 consists of 17 residues. Germline V gene lookup returns CDR1 MGHDK and CDR2 SYGVNS.

This clonotype came up many times. The V and J genes are TRBV28 and TRBJ1-2; the D gene is possibly TRBD1 (5 bases). Germline V lookup: CDR1 MDHEN, CDR2 SYDVKM. V lost 1 base and J 8 bases, leaving 14 bases between the germline ends. This CDR3 has 14 amino acids. The CDR3 DNA reads TGTGCCAGCAGTTTATCAGTGGGGCGGGGCGGCTACACCTTC. Translation: CASSLSVGRGGYTF.

In its sample, this clonotype was seen a few times. The chain uses TRBV6-1 and TRBJ2-3, with TRBD2 as a possible D gene (6 bases). CDR1 and CDR2 (germline): MNHNS, SASEGT. This CDR3 region has 17 residues. Trimming took 5 bases from V and 2 from J, leaving 20 bases between them. The CDR3 coding sequence is TGTGCCAGCAGTATTTCTACACCGGGACTCGACACAGATACGCAGTATTTT. Protein product: CASSISTPGLDTDTQYF.

J is TRBJ1-3 and V is TRBV7-6; D is unresolved. Trimming shortened V by 5 bases and J by 3 bases, and 11 bases separated the two germline ends. This CDR3 region has 14 residues. Germline CDR1 and CDR2: SGHVS and FNYEAQ. CDR3 DNA sequence: TGTGCCAGCAGCGAACGGCTTTTTGGAAACACCATATATTTT. Translating it yields CASSERLFGNTIYF. The full variable domain, its missing parts supplied by reference TRBV7-6 and TRBJ1-3, is GAGVSQSPRYKVTKRGQDVALRCDPISGHVSLYWYRQALGQGPEFLTYFNYEAQQDKSGLPNDRFSAERPEGSISTLTIQRTEQRDSAMYRCASSERLFGNTIYFGEGSWLTVV.

The rearrangement uses TRBV9 and TRBJ1-6, with D hard to call. The CDR3 is 13 amino acids. V was pared by 4 bases and J by 6 bases, with 8 bases between. Per the germline V gene, CDR1 is SGDLS and CDR2 is YYNGEE. The CDR3, as DNA: TGTGCCAGCAGCAAGGACGTTAATTCACCCCTCCACTTT. Amino acids: CASSKDVNSPLHF.

J is TRBJ2-1 and V is TRBV15, with D perhaps matching TRBD2 (5 bases). Trimming left V 5 bases short and J 9 bases short, with 14 bases between. The germline gives CDR1 LNHNV, CDR2 YYDKDF (reference sequence). This CDR3 region has 13 residues. CDR3 bases: TGTGCCACCAGCTCGAGCGGTCGGGTTGAGCAGTTCTTC. Amino acid sequence: CATSSSGRVEQFF.

The chain has TRBV6-6 and TRBJ2-1; D unclear. V was clipped by 4 bases and J by 7 bases, with 14 bases between them. CDR1 and CDR2 (germline): MNHNY, SVGAGI (reference sequence). The CDR3 is made up of 14 amino acids. This CDR3 is CASSSRPEENEQFF. The DNA for the CDR3 is TGTGCCAGCAGTTCCCGTCCCGAAGAAAATGAGCAGTTCTTC.

This clonotype showed up just a few times. V usage is TRBV4-3 and J usage is TRBJ2-5; the match to TRBD2 covers 10 bases. This CDR3 comprises 16 residues. Losses at the gene ends were 0 bases for V and 5 bases for J; bases not matched to a gene: 6. Germline V gives CDR1 LGHNA, CDR2 YSLEER. CDR3 region: CASSQDWTSGWETQYF. The CDR3, as DNA: TGCGCCAGCAGCCAAGATTGGACTAGCGGCTGGGAGACCCAGTACTTC.

This clonotype has only a few counts. The genes are TRBV7-2 and TRBJ2-5; D unclear. CDR3 size: 13 residues. The V gene's germline CDR1 is SGHTA and CDR2 FQGNSA. V gave up 1 base and J gave up 8 bases, with 11 bases separating them. CDR3 protein: CASSLDRWGTQYF. CDR3 in DNA: TGTGCCAGCAGCTTAGATAGATGGGGAACCCAGTACTTC. Full variable domain (rest looked up from reference TRBV7-2 and TRBJ2-5): GAGVSQSPSNKVTEKGKDVELRCDPISGHTALYWYRQSLGQGLEFLIYFQGNSAPDKSGLPSDRFSAERTGGSVSTLTIQRTQQEDSAVYLCASSLDRWGTQYFGPGTRLLVL.

This sequence joins TRBV12-3 or TRBV12-4 and TRBJ1-2; 9 nucleotides line up with TRBD1. V shed 1 base and J 0 bases; nucleotides not matched to a gene: 6. This CDR3 region has 17 residues. The CDR3 coding sequence is TGTGCCAGCAGTTTAGTCCACCGGGACAGGGCTAACTATGGCTACACCTTC. This sequence encodes CASSLVHRDRANYGYTF.

The rearrangement uses TRBV4-3 and TRBJ2-1; possibly TRBD1 or TRBD2 for D (6 bases each). The CDR3 is 16 amino acids. CDR1 is LGHNA and CDR2 is YSLEER in the germline V gene. With 0 bases removed from V and 6 bases from J, the gap between germline ends came to 15 bases. The CDR3 DNA follows: TGCGCCAGCAGCCAAGATTTCCGGGGGCGAGTCAATGAGCAGTTCTTC. This gives the protein CASSQDFRGRVNEQFF.

There are a few counts of this clonotype. The chain is built from TRBV29-1 and TRBJ1-1; the D gene is possibly TRBD1 (5 bases). CDR3 length: 14 residues. The V gene lost 3 bases and the J gene lost 2 bases, with 13 bases spanning the gap. CDR1 is SQVTM and CDR2 is ANQGSEA in the germline V gene. DNA of the CDR3: TGCAGCGTTGATTCCGGGACCGTAAACACTGAAGCTTTCTTT. Its protein is CSVDSGTVNTEAFF.

CDR3 in amino acids: CSATPSGGALDYTDTQYF. As DNA, the CDR3 is TGCAGTGCTACTCCTAGCGGGGGGGCTTTGGATTATACAGATACGCAGTATTTT. This chain joins TRBV20-1 and TRBJ2-3; 12 bases are shared with TRBD2. This CDR3 comprises 18 residues. Per germline, CDR1 DFQATT and CDR2 SNEGSKA (reference sequence). The V gene end was trimmed by 4 bases and the J gene end by 3 bases; junction bases not matched to a gene: 14.

With respect to this clonotype: An end of the junction does not agree with germline; a read error may underlie this. The chain combines TRBV28 with TRBJ2-3, with TRBD1 matching over 8 bases. Germline V gene data show CDR1 as MDHEN and CDR2 as SYDVKM. The CDR3 contains 16 residues. The CDR3 nucleotides are TGTACCAGCAGTCGACTAGGACAGGGTAGCACAGATACGCAGTATTTT. Its translation: CTSSRLGQGSTDTQYF.

This clonotype was seen many times. V is TRBV9 and J is TRBJ2-7, with TRBD1 matching over 8 bases. The CDR3 consists of 13 residues. The V segment lost 4 bases and the J segment 7 bases; nucleotides outside the gene matches: 7. Germline lookup yields CDR1 SGDLS and CDR2 YYNGEE. This CDR3 is CASSSGQGREQYF. In DNA form, the CDR3 reads TGTGCCAGCAGCTCAGGACAGGGTCGGGAGCAGTACTTC.

A few counts support this clonotype. The V and J genes are TRBV6-5 and TRBJ2-1; D unresolved. In germline, CDR1 is MNHEY, CDR2 SVGAGI. Trimming pared 3 bases from V and 5 bases from J, leaving 8 bases between. The CDR3 runs to 13 residues. CDR3 in DNA: TGTGCCAGCAGTTATAACATCGACAATGAGCAGTTCTTC. Translated: CASSYNIDNEQFF.

The chain links TRBV12-3 or TRBV12-4 to TRBJ2-3; 13 bases line up with TRBD2. Germline trimming cut 5 bases from V and 10 bases from J; bases unmatched to any gene: 15. There are 17 residues in the CDR3. The CDR3 sequence is CASSLSTSGGSADAQYF. The CDR3 DNA reads TGTGCCAGCAGTCTCTCGACTAGCGGGGGGAGTGCGGATGCGCAGTATTTT.

In its sample, this clonotype was seen a few times. The chain uses TRBV4-2 and TRBJ1-4; a possible D gene is TRBD1 (6 bases). Trimming shortened V by 0 bases and J by 6 bases, and 17 bases separated the two germline ends. The CDR3 totals 17 residues. Germline V gene lookup returns CDR1 LGHNA and CDR2 YNFKEQ. The CDR3 DNA follows: TGTGCCAGCAGCCAAGATGCACGTAATAGGGGGGATGAAAAACTGTTTTTT. Its protein is CASSQDARNRGDEKLFF.

This clonotype is a singleton in its sample. One junction end does not reproduce the germline sequence, and a read error may be involved. This sequence joins TRBV6-5 and TRBJ1-5, with TRBD1 identical over 7 bases. The CDR3 extends over 14 amino acids. Germline CDR1 reads MNHEY; CDR2 reads SVGAGI. CDR3: CAGSRDRANQPQHF. The CDR3 nucleotides read TGTGCCGGCAGCCGCGACAGGGCCAATCAGCCCCAGCATTTT.

The genes are TRBV6-2 or TRBV6-3 and TRBJ1-4; 7 bases line up with TRBD1. The CDR3 sequence is 20 residues long. Germline-derived CDR1 and CDR2 are MNHEY and SVGEGT. Trimming at V came to 2 bases and at J to 0 bases, leaving 15 bases not matched to a gene. The CDR3 region has the DNA TGTGCCAGCAGTTACACCAAGGGACAGCTCTTCCTTGCAACTAATGAAAAACTGTTTTTT. It is translated as CASSYTKGQLFLATNEKLFF.

The chain employs TRBV6-2 or TRBV6-3 and TRBJ2-1, with D perhaps matching TRBD2 (5 bases). Germline V gene data show CDR1 as MNHEY and CDR2 as SVGEGT. The CDR3 extends over 12 amino acids. Trimming shortened V by 5 bases and J by 8 bases, and 10 bases separated the two germline ends. The CDR3 nucleotides read TGTGCCAGCAGTGGCGGGTCCGATGAGCAGTTCTTC. Encoded protein: CASSGGSDEQFF.

With respect to this clonotype: The germline gene is not matched at one end of the junction; a read error may be the cause. This chain connects TRBV3-1 to TRBJ2-3, with 8 bases fitting TRBD1. Germline V gene data show CDR1 as LGHDT and CDR2 as YNNKEL (reference sequence). The CDR3 consists of 15 residues. The CDR3 nucleotides are TGTGCCAGCAGCCACCACAGGGGGAGCACAGATACACAGTATTTT. Encoded protein: CASSHHRGSTDTQYF.